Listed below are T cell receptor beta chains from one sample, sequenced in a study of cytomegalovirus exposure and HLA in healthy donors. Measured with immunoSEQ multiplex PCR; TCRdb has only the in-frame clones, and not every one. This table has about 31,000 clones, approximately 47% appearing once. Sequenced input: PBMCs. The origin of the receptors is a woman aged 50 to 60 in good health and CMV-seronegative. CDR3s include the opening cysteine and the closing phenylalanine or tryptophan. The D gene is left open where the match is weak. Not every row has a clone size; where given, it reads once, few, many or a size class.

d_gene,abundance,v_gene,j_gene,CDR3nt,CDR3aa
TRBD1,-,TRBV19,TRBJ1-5,TGTGCCAGTAACATACAGGGGAGCAATCAGCCCCAGCATTTT,CASNIQGSNQPQHF
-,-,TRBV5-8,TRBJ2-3,TGTGCCAGCAGCTTTAGGGCCCCCCACGGGGAGACGCAGTATTTT,CASSFRAPHGETQYF
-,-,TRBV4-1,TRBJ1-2,TGCGCCAGCAGCCAAGATCGGGCAGGGGTGAATGGCTACACCTTC,CASSQDRAGVNGYTF
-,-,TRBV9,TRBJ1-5,TGTGCCAGCAGTGGTAGGTGGGGGCTAAATCAGCCCCAGCATTTT,CASSGRWGLNQPQHF
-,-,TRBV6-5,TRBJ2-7,TGTGCCAGCAGTTACTCAGGAGGCCGCTCCTACGAGCAGTACTTC,CASSYSGGRSYEQYF
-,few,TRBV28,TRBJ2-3,TGTGCCAGCAGTTTAGCCGCGGATACGCAGTATTTT,CASSLAADTQYF
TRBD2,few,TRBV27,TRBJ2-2,TGTGCCAGCAGGAGGACTAGCGGGAGGACCGGGGAGCTGTTTTTT,CASRRTSGRTGELFF
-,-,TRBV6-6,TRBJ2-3,TGTGCCAGCAGTTACGCTCAGATCCCAGATACGCAGTATTTT,CASSYAQIPDTQYF
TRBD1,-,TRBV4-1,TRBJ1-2,TGCGCCAGCAGCCAAGATCCGCGAGGGACAGACAACTATGGCTACACCTTC,CASSQDPRGTDNYGYTF
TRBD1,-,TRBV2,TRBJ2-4,TGTGCCAGCAGTGCGGACAGGGGCAGAAACATTCAGTACTTC,CASSADRGRNIQYF
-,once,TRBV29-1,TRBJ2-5,TGCAGCGTAAAGGCGGGCCAAGAGACCCAGTACTTC,CSVKAGQETQYF
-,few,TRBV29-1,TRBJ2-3,TGCAGCGCGTCAGGCATAGAAGGCGCAGATACGCAGTATTTT,CSASGIEGADTQYF
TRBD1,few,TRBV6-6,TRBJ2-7,TGTGCCAGCAGTTACTCGCCCACAGGGGCATCCTACGAGCAGTACTTC,CASSYSPTGASYEQYF
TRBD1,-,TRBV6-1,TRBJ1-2,TGTGCCAGCCCCCCCCCGGACAGGGCTAGCTATGGCTACACCTTC,CASPPPDRASYGYTF
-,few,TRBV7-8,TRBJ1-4,TGTGCCAGCAGGGCCCCTAGTGAAAAACTGTTTTTT,CASRAPSEKLFF
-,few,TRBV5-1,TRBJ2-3,TGCGCCAGCACCTCCGGATCCCCAGCGACAGATACGCAGTATTTT,CASTSGSPATDTQYF
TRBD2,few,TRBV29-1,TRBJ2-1,TGCAGCGCCACGAGCGGGGGGGAGCAGTTCTTC,CSATSGGEQFF
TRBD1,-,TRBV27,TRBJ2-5,TGTGCCAGCAGTCGGGACAGGGCAACCGAGACCCAGTACTTC,CASSRDRATETQYF
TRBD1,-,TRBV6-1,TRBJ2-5,TGTGCCAGCAGTGGGGCCGGGACAGGGATTAAAGAGACCCAGTACTTC,CASSGAGTGIKETQYF
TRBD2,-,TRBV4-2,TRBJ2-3,TGTGCCAGCAGCCAAGATTCGACTAGCCAAGGAGATACGCAGTATTTT,CASSQDSTSQGDTQYF
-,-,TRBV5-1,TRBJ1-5,TGCGCCAGCAGCTTGGCCAGGCAGCCCCAGCATTTT,CASSLARQPQHF
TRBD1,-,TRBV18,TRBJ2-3,TGTGCCAGCTCACCGCAGACAGGGGGCGGTGCAGATACGCAGTATTTT,CASSPQTGGGADTQYF
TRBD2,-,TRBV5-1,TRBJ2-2,TGCGCCAGCAGCCGCGGGACTAGCGGGGGGAGGACCGGGGAGCTGTTTTTT,CASSRGTSGGRTGELFF
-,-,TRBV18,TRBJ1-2,TGTGCCAGCTCACCGCTACAGGGCTCGTCGTTCGGCTACACCTTC,CASSPLQGSSFGYTF
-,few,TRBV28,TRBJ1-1,TGTGCCAGCTCAGAGGGGGGGCGTACTATGAACACTGAAGCTTTCTTT,CASSEGGRTMNTEAFF
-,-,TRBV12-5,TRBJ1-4,TGTGCTAGCACCCCGGGACATACTAATGAAAAACTGTTTTTT,CASTPGHTNEKLFF
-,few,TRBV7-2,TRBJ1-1,TGTGCCAGCAGCTTAATTGGGGGCCGGACTGAAGCTTTCTTT,CASSLIGGRTEAFF
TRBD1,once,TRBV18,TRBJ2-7,TGTGCCAGCTCACCTCTGTCTACGGCCACAGGGGCCTACGAGCAGTACTTC,CASSPLSTATGAYEQYF
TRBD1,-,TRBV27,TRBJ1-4,TGTGCCAGCGGCTTGGGACAGAATGAAAAACTGTTTTTT,CASGLGQNEKLFF
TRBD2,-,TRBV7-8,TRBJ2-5,TGTGCCAGCAGCCGAGACCTAGCGGGCCAGCGGGGAGCCCAGTACTTC,CASSRDLAGQRGAQYF
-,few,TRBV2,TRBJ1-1,TGTGCCAGCAGTGGACAGGTAGCGTACACTGAAGCTTTCTTT,CASSGQVAYTEAFF
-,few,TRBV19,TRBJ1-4,TGTGCCAGTAGTATCAGAAATGAAAAACTGTTTTTT,CASSIRNEKLFF
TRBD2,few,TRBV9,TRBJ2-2,TGTGCCAGCAGCGGCCGGGACTACAAAACCGGGGAGCTGTTTTTT,CASSGRDYKTGELFF
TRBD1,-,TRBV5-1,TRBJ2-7,TGCGCCAGCAGCTTGGCGACAGGGGGCTACGAGCAGTACTTC,CASSLATGGYEQYF
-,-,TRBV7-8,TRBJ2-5,TGTGCCAGCAGCTTATCAACACAAGAGACCCAGTACTTC,CASSLSTQETQYF
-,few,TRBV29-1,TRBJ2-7,TGCAGCGTTGGTGTCAGCTCCTACGAGCAGTACTTC,CSVGVSSYEQYF
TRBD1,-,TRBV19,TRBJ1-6,TGTGCCAGTAGTGGGCAGACAGGGGTCTATAATTCACCCCTCCACTTT,CASSGQTGVYNSPLHF
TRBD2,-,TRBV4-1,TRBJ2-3,TGCGCCAGCAGCCAAGATTGGGGACTAGCGGATGGGACAGATACGCAGTATTTT,CASSQDWGLADGTDTQYF
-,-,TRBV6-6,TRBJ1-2,TGTGCCAGCACTTCGGGGGAGAACCCCTATGGCCACACCTTC,CASTSGENPYGHTF
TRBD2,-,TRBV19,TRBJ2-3,TGTGCCAGTAGTATCGGCGGGCTAGCGGATACAGATACGCAGTATTTT,CASSIGGLADTDTQYF
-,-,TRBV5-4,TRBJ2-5,TGTGCCAGCAGCGCGGGGACAGCACAAGAGACCCAGTACTTC,CASSAGTAQETQYF
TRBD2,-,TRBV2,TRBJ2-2,TGTGCCAGCAGTGAGAGCGGGGGGGCAATCGGGGAGCTGTTTTTT,CASSESGGAIGELFF